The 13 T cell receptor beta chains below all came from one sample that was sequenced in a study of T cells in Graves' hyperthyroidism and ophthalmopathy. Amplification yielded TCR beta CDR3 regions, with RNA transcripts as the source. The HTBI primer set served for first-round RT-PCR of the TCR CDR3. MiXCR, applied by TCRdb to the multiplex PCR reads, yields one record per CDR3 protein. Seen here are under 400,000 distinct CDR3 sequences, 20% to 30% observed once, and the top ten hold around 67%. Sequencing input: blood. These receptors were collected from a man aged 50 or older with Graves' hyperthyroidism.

The CDR3 bases are TGTGCCTTGACTAGCGGACTACAAGAGACCCAGTACTTC. Translating it yields CALTSGLQETQYF. The chain is built from TRBV30 and TRBJ2-5; 9 positions match TRBD2. With 7 bases clipped from V and 2 bases from J, the junction kept 5 bases outside the gene matches. The CDR3 totals 13 residues. Germline CDR1 is GTSNPN and CDR2 is SVGIG (reference sequence).

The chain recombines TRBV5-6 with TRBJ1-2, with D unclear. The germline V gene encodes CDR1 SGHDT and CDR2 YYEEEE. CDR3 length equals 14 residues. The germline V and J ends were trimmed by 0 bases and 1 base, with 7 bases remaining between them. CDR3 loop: CASSLGQLNYGYTF. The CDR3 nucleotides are TGTGCCAGCAGCTTGGGGCAGCTTAACTATGGCTACACCTTC.

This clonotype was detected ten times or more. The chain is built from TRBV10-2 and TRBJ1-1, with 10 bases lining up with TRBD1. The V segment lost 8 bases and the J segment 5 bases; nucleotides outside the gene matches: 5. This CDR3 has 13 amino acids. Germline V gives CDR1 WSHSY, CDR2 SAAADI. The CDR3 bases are TGCGCCAGCGGACAGGGGGTAGGGACTGAAGCTTTCTTT. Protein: CASGQGVGTEAFF.

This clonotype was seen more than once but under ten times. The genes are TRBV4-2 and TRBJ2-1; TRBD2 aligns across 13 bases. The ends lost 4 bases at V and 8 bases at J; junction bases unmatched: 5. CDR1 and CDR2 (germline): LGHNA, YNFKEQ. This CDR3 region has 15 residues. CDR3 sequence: CASSRSGLAGDEQFF. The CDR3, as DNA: TGTGCCAGCAGCCGGTCCGGACTAGCGGGAGATGAGCAGTTCTTC.

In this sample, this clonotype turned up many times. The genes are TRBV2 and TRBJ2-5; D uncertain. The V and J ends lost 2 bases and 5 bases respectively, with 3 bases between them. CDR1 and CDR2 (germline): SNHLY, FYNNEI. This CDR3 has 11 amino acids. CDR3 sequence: CASSELETQYF. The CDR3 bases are TGTGCCAGCAGTGAATTGGAGACCCAGTACTTC. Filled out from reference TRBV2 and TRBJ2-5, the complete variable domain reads EPEVTQTPSHQVTQMGQEVILRCVPISNHLYFYWYRQILGQKVEFLVSFYNNEISEKSEIFDDQFSVERPDGSNFTLKIRSTKLEDSAMYFCASSELETQYFGPGTRLLVL.

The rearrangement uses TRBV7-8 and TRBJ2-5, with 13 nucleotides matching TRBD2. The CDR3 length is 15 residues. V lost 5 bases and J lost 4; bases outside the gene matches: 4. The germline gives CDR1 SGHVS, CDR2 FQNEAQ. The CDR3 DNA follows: TGTGCCAGCAGCCGGACTAGCGGGGGTTTAGAGACCCAGTACTTC. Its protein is CASSRTSGGLETQYF. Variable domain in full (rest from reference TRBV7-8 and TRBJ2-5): GAGVSQSPRYKVAKRGQDVALRCDPISGHVSLFWYQQALGQGPEFLTYFQNEAQLDKSGLPSDRFFAERPEGSVSTLKIQRTQQEDSAVYLCASSRTSGGLETQYFGPGTRLLVL.

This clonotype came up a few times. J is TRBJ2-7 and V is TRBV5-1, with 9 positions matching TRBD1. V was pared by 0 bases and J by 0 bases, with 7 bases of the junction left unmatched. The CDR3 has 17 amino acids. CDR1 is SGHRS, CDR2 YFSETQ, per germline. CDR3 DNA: TGCGCCAGCAGCTTGGCGGTGACAGGGGGTTACTCCTACGAGCAGTACTTC. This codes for CASSLAVTGGYSYEQYF.

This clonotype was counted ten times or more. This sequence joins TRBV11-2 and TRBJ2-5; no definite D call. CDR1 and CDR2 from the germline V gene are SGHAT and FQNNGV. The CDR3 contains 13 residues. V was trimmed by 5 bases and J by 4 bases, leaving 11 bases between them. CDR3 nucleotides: TGTGCCAGCAGCCCGCGACGGCGAGAGACCCAGTACTTC. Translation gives CASSPRRRETQYF.

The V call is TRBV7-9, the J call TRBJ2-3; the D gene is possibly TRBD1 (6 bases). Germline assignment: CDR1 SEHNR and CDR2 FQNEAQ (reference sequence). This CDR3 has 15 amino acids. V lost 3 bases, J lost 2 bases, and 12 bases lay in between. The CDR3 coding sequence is TGTGCCAGCAGCTTCCAGGGACAACTCACAGATACGCAGTATTTT. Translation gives CASSFQGQLTDTQYF.

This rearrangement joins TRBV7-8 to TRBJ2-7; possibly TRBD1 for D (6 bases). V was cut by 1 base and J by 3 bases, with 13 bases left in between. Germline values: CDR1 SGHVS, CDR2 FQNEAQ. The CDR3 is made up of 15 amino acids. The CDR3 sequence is CASSLGGGKGYEQYF. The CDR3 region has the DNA TGTGCCAGCAGCTTAGGAGGGGGTAAGGGCTACGAGCAGTACTTC.

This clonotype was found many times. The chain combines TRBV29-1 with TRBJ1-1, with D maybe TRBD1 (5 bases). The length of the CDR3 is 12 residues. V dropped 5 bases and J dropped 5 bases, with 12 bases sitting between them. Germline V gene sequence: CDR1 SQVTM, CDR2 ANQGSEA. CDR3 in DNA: TGCAGCGTTCACCCGGGGGGAACTGAAGCTTTCTTT. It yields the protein CSVHPGGTEAFF.

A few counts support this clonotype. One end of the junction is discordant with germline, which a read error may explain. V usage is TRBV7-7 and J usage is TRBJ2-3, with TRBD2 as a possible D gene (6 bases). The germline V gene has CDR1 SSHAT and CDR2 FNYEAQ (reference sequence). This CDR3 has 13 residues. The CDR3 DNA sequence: TGTGCTAGCAGCAACTCTGGCGGCGGGGTGCAGTATTTT. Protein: CASSNSGGGVQYF.

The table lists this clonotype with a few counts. The CDR3 DNA reads TGCGCCAGCAGTGAGGAGTTAGGCCTCCAAGAGACCCAGTACTTC. Amino acid sequence: CASSEELGLQETQYF. V gene TRBV10-1 combines with J gene TRBJ2-5; D is ambiguous. There are 15 residues in the CDR3. The V end lost 2 bases, the J end lost 1 base, and 11 bases lay between the germline ends. Germline-derived CDR1 and CDR2 are WNHNN and SYGVQD (reference sequence).